This is a list of T cell receptor beta chains from one sample in a study of blood T cell repertoires in COVID-19. TCRdb's copy holds only in-frame clones and misses some; the assay was immunoSEQ multiplex PCR. Among around 300,000 clones listed, approximately 87% were seen once. Specimen: PBMCs or T cells enriched from blood (not recorded which). The receptor source for this set is a woman aged 25-40 years who had recovered from COVID-19. Each CDR3 is given with its conserved first and last residue. D genes are given only for firm matches. Size is stated for part of the rows, as once, few or many counts, or as a class when the clone is expanded.

V,D,J,size,DNA,CDR3
TRBV19,TRBD1,TRBJ1-1,once,TGTGCCAGTAGTAGGGGACAGAAGAACACTGAAGCTTTCTTT,CASSRGQKNTEAFF
TRBV27,.,TRBJ1-1,.,TGTGCCAGCAGTTTTGGACAGAGGAACACTGAAGCTTTCTTT,CASSFGQRNTEAFF
TRBV6-2/TRBV6-3,TRBD1,TRBJ1-6,few,TGTGCCAGCAGTTTAACCGGGACAGGGAGTTCACCCCTCCACTTT,CASSLTGTGSSPLHF
TRBV2,.,TRBJ2-6,.,TGTGCCAGCAGTGAAGGATGGGGGGTACCTGGGGCCAACGTCCTGACTTTC,CASSEGWGVPGANVLTF
TRBV6-6,.,TRBJ2-2,.,TGTGCCAGCAGTTACAGAGTAGCTGAGCTGTTTTTT,CASSYRVAELFF
TRBV7-2,TRBD1,TRBJ1-2,.,TGTGCCAGCAGCACAGGAGGGGCAGGGGGGAACTATGGCTACACCTTC,CASSTGGAGGNYGYTF
TRBV7-2,TRBD1,TRBJ1-3,.,TGTGCCAGCAGCACGGACAGGACCTCTGGAAACACCATATATTTT,CASSTDRTSGNTIYF
TRBV28,TRBD1,TRBJ1-2,many,TGTGCCAGCAGGACAGGGGGCTATGGCTACACCTTC,CASRTGGYGYTF
TRBV28,TRBD1,TRBJ2-7,few,TGTGCCAGCAGGGGGACAGGCCTAAGCTCCTACGAGCAGTACTTC,CASRGTGLSSYEQYF
TRBV19,.,TRBJ1-1,.,TGTGCCAGTAGTATTGACACTTCTGAAGCTTTCTTT,CASSIDTSEAFF
TRBV20-1,TRBD2,TRBJ2-5,.,TGCAGTGCCGAGCGGGGGGAGACCCAGTACTTC,CSAERGETQYF
TRBV18,TRBD1,TRBJ1-1,.,TGTGCCAGCTCAATAGGGGGACAGGGGGTTGAAGCTTTCTTT,CASSIGGQGVEAFF
TRBV27,.,TRBJ1-1,.,TGTGCCGCGCTTAACGCTGAAGCTTTCTTT,CAALNAEAFF
TRBV2,TRBD1,TRBJ2-6,.,TGTGCCAGCAGTGCAACAGGGGCTGGGGCCAACGTCCTGACTTTC,CASSATGAGANVLTF
TRBV25-1,.,TRBJ1-4,.,TGTGCCAGCAGTGAATCAGGGGCCCCTAATGAAAAACTGTTTTTT,CASSESGAPNEKLFF
TRBV4-1,TRBD2,TRBJ2-3,.,TGCGCCAGCAGCCAAGGTCAGCGGGGGCGCACAGATACGCAGTATTTT,CASSQGQRGRTDTQYF
TRBV6-4,TRBD2,TRBJ2-1,few,TGTGCCAGCAGTGACGGACTAGCGGGGGGCAATGAGCAGTTCTTC,CASSDGLAGGNEQFF
TRBV15,TRBD2,TRBJ2-2,.,TGTGCCACCAGCAGAGATGGGGGTTGGACTAGCGGGGTGGAGGGGAATAACACCGGGGAGCTGTTTTTT,CATSRDGGWTSGVEGNNTGELFF
TRBV14,.,TRBJ1-1,.,TGTGCCAGCAGCCGGCTCACTGGACAGATAGCTTTCTTT,CASSRLTGQIAFF
TRBV7-6,TRBD1,TRBJ1-5,.,TGTGCCAGCAGCCTCGGGACAGCCATGTCTTCTCAGCCCCAGCATTTT,CASSLGTAMSSQPQHF
TRBV18,.,TRBJ2-3,.,TGTGCCAGCTCGGAGCTAACCCCTGATACGCAGTATTTT,CASSELTPDTQYF
TRBV25-1,TRBD1,TRBJ2-7,.,TGTGCCAGCAGTTTCCACGGGACAGGGCCTTCCTACGAGCAGTACTTC,CASSFHGTGPSYEQYF
TRBV24-1,.,TRBJ2-3,.,TGTGCCACCAGTGACCCGGGGGGCGCAGATACGCAGTATTTT,CATSDPGGADTQYF
TRBV5-1,.,TRBJ1-6,.,TGCGCCAGCAGCCCGTCCAGTCCCTATAATTCACCCCTCCACTTT,CASSPSSPYNSPLHF
TRBV28,TRBD1,TRBJ2-7,.,TGTGCCAGCAGTTCAGGGGGCGGGTTATCCTACGAGCAGTACTTC,CASSSGGGLSYEQYF
TRBV12-5,TRBD2,TRBJ2-5,.,TGTGCTAGTGGTTTGCTCGGACTAGCGGGGGGGGTTCGGGAGACCCAGTACTTC,CASGLLGLAGGVRETQYF
TRBV2,TRBD1,TRBJ1-2,.,TGTGCCAGCAGTACCCGGGACAGCTATGGCTACACCTTC,CASSTRDSYGYTF
TRBV6-5,.,TRBJ1-1,.,TGTGCCAGCAGTTACGCTTCAGGAGGCCCGTTCGGTGAAGCTTTCTTT,CASSYASGGPFGEAFF
TRBV6-5,.,TRBJ1-2,.,TGTGCCAGTACTAGGACCTCATGGGAAGGCTACACCTTC,CASTRTSWEGYTF
TRBV29-1,.,TRBJ1-3,.,TGCAGCGGTAAAACTGGAAACACCATATATTTT,CSGKTGNTIYF
TRBV5-4,.,TRBJ1-3,.,TGTGCCAGCAGCTTGGAGCCCCTCTCTGGAAACACCATATATTTT,CASSLEPLSGNTIYF
TRBV18,TRBD1,TRBJ1-4,.,TGTGCCAGCTCACCGGGACAGCCGAGGCAGATTGGAACAACTAATGAAAAACTGTTTTTT,CASSPGQPRQIGTTNEKLFF